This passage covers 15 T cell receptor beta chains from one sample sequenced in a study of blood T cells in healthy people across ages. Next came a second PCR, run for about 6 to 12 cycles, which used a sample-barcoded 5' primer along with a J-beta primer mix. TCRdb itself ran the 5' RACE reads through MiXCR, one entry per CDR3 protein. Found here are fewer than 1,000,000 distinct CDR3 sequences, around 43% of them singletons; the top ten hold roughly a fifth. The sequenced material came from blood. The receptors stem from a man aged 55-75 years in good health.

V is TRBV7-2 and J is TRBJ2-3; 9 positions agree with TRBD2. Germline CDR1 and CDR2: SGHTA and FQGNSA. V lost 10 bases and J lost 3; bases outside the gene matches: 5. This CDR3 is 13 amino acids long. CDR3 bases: TGTGCCATCCGACTAGCGGTGACAGATACGCAGTATTTT. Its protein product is CAIRLAVTDTQYF. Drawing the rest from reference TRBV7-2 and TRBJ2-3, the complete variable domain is GAGVSQSPSNKVTEKGKDVELRCDPISGHTALYWYRQSLGQGLEFLIYFQGNSAPDKSGLPSDRFSAERTGGSVSTLTIQRTQQEDSAVYLCAIRLAVTDTQYFGPGTRLTVL.

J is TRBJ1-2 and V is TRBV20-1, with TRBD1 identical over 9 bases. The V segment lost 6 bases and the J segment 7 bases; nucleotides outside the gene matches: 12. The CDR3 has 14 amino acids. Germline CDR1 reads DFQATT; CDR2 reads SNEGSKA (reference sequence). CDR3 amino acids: CSAPPGDRDGGYTF. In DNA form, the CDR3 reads TGCAGTGCACCCCCCGGGGACAGGGACGGTGGCTACACCTTC.

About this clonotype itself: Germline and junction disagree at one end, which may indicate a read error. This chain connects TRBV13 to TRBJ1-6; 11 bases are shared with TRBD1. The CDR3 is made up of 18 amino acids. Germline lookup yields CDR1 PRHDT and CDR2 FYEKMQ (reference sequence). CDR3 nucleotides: TGTGCCAGCAGCACTGGACAGGGGGCGGACCCGGTCGGGTCACCCCTCTACTTT. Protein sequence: CASSTGQGADPVGSPLYF.

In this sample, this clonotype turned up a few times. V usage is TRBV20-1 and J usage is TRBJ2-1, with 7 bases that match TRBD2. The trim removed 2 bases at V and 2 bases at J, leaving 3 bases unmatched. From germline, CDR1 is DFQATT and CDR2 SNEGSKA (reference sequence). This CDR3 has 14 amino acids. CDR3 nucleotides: TGCAGTGCTAGACTAGCGGCCACCTACAATGAGCAGTTCTTC. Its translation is CSARLAATYNEQFF.

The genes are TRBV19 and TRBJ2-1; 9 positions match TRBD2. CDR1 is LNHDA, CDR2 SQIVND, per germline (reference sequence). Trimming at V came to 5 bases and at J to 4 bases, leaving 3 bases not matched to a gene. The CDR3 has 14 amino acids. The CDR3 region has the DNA TGTGCCAGTAGTGCGGGGGGGCCTTACAATGAGCAGTTCTTC. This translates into CASSAGGPYNEQFF.

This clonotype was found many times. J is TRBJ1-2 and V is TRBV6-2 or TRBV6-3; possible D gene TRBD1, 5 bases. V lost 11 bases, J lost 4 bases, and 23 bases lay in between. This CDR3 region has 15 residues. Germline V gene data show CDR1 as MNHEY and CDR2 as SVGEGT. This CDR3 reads CAANTGGGGTYGYTF. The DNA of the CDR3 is TGTGCCGCTAACACGGGCGGCGGGGGTACCTATGGCTACACCTTC.

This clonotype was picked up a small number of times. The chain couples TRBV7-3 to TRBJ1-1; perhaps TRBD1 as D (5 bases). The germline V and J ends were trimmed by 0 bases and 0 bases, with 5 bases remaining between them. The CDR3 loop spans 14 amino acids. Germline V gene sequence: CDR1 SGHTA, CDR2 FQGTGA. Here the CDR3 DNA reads TGTGCCAGCAGCTTAACCAGGGTGAACACTGAAGCTTTCTTT. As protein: CASSLTRVNTEAFF.

The CDR3 coding sequence is TGCAGCGTTGAAAAGGGACAAGCTAACAATGAGCAGTTCTTC. This encodes CSVEKGQANNEQFF. V is TRBV29-1 and J is TRBJ2-1, with D possibly being TRBD1 (6 bases). This CDR3 spans 14 amino acids. The V gene lost 2 bases and the J gene lost 5 bases, with 13 bases spanning the gap. From germline, CDR1 is SQVTM and CDR2 ANQGSEA.

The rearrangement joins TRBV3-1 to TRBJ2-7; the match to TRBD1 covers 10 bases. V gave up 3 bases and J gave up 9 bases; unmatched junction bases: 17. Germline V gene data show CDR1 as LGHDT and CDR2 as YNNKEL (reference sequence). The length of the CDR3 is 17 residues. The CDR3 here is CASSQETGGGFDTRQYF. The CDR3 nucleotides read TGTGCCAGCAGCCAGGAGACAGGGGGCGGATTCGATACTCGGCAGTACTTC.

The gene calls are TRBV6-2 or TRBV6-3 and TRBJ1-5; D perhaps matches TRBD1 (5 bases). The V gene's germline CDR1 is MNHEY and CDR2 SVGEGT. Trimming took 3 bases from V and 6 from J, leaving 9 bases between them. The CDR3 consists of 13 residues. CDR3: CASSYTGPQPQHF. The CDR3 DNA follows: TGTGCCAGCAGTTATACAGGACCTCAGCCCCAGCATTTT.

CDR3 coding DNA: TGCAGTGCTAGAGTTCCAATTAACTATGGCTACACCTTC. Residues: CSARVPINYGYTF. This sequence joins TRBV20-1 and TRBJ1-2; D uncertain. The germline V and J ends were trimmed by 1 base and 1 base, with 7 bases remaining between them. Per germline, CDR1 DFQATT and CDR2 SNEGSKA (reference sequence). The CDR3 is 13 residues long.

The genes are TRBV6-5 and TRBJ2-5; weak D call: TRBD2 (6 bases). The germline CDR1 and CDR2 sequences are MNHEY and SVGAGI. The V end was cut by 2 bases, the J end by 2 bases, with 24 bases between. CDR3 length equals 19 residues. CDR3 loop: CASSYGGEPARAQQETQYF. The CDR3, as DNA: TGTGCCAGCAGTTACGGCGGGGAGCCCGCAAGGGCCCAGCAAGAGACCCAGTACTTC.

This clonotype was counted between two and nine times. Here the CDR3 DNA reads TGTGCCAGCAGTGACAACAACAATGAGCAGTACTTC. As protein: CASSDNNNEQYF. The V gene is TRBV12-3 or TRBV12-4, the J gene TRBJ2-5; D not resolved. This CDR3 has 12 amino acids. V lost 5 bases and J 11 bases, leaving 15 bases between the germline ends.

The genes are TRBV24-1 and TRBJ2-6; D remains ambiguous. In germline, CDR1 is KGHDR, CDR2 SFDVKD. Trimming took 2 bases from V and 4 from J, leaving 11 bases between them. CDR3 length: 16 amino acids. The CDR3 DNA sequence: TGTGCCACCAGTGATTCCATACGCTCGGGGGCCAACGTCCTGACTTTC. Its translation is CATSDSIRSGANVLTF.

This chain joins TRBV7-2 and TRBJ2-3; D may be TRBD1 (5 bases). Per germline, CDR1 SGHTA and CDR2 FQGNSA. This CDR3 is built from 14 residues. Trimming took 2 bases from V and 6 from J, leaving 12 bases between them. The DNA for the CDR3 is TGTGCCAGCAGCTTAAGACAGTCTTTGGATACGCAGTATTTT. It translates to CASSLRQSLDTQYF.